This T cell receptor (beta chain) was captured by sequencing in a study of T cell repertoires in cytomegalovirus infection. Germline CDR1 and CDR2: SQVTM and ANQGSEA. V lost 7 bases and J lost 5, with 11 bases in between. The CDR3 runs to 11 residues. TCRdb re-called the reads through MiXCR, storing one row per CDR3 protein. The table has some 120,000 distinct CDR3 sequences, over 9.5% seen once; the top ten hold approximately 33%. Turning to this clonotype: Its matching antigen is unknown.

The sequenced sample consisted of PBMCs, sequenced either directly or after in vitro stimulation (not recorded which). The clonotype was recovered from a human donor in good health (CMV status not recorded). Some clones in this sample may be carry-over from other donors' samples. The chain carries TRBV29-1 and TRBJ2-5; tentative D call: TRBD1 (6 bases). The CDR3 spells CSAKTGETQYF. The CDR3 region has the DNA TGCAGCGCAAAAACAGGGGAGACCCAGTACTTC.